This T cell receptor (beta chain) comes out of a study of T cell responses to AZD1222 COVID-19 vaccine. This CDR3 is built from 12 residues. The V gene's germline CDR1 is MDHEN and CDR2 SYDVKM. The germline V and J ends were trimmed by 2 bases and 8 bases, with 9 bases remaining between them. Assay used: immunoSEQ multiplex PCR; TCRdb lists only in-frame clones, some missing. The data show some 110,000 clones, around 84% seen once. The clonotype was recovered from an adult who received the AZD1222 COVID-19 vaccine. The sample consisted of peripheral blood, taken 28 days after the second AZD1222 dose. V and J are TRBV28 and TRBJ1-2; D gene ambiguous. The CDR3 is CASSLGQAGYTF. CDR3 nucleotide sequence: TGTGCCAGCAGTTTAGGGCAGGCAGGCTACACCTTC.